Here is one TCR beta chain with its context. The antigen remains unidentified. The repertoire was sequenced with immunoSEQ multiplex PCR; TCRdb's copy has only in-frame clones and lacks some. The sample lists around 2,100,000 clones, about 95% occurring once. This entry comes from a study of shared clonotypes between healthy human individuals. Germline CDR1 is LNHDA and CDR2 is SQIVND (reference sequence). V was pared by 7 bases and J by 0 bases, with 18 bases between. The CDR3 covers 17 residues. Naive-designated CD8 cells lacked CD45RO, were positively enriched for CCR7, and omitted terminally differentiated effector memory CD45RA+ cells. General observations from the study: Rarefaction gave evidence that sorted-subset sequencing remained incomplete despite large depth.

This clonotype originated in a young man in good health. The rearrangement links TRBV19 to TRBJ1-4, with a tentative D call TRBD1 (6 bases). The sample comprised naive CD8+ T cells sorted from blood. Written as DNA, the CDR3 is TGTGCCAGTACCATCAGAGGGGGGCCCTCAACTAATGAAAAACTGTTTTTT. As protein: CASTIRGGPSTNEKLFF. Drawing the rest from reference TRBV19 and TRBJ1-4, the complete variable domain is DGGITQSPKYLFRKEGQNVTLSCEQNLNHDAMYWYRQDPGQGLRLIYYSQIVNDFQKGDIAEGYSVSREKKESFPLTVTSAQKNPTAFYLCASTIRGGPSTNEKLFFGSGTQLSVL.